One sample yielded the 18 T cell receptor beta chains listed below, sequenced in a study of shared clonotypes between healthy human individuals. Only CD45RO-negative cells positively selected for CCR7 counted as naive CD8 cells, so terminally differentiated effector memory CD45RA+ cells were excluded. The data were produced by immunoSEQ multiplex PCR, yet TCRdb's version contains in-frame clones alone and is incomplete. Among about 590,000 clones listed, around 95% were seen once. Source material: naive CD8+ T cells sorted from blood. These receptor sequences come from a woman aged 25 to 45 in good health.

The chain uses TRBV19 and TRBJ2-2; D possibly corresponds to TRBD2 (6 bases). The CDR3 is 15 residues long. Deletions cut 3 bases from V and 7 bases from J, with 15 bases between. Germline assignment: CDR1 LNHDA and CDR2 SQIVND (reference sequence). The CDR3 loop is CASSIRGEYGGELFF. CDR3 in DNA: TGTGCCAGTAGTATTCGCGGGGAGTACGGCGGGGAGCTGTTTTTT. Full variable domain (remainder filled in from reference TRBV19 and TRBJ2-2): DGGITQSPKYLFRKEGQNVTLSCEQNLNHDAMYWYRQDPGQGLRLIYYSQIVNDFQKGDIAEGYSVSREKKESFPLTVTSAQKNPTAFYLCASSIRGEYGGELFFGEGSRLTVL.

The J gene is TRBJ2-7, the V gene TRBV7-8, with 10 bases lining up with TRBD1. The J segment lost 4 bases and the V segment lost 3 bases, leaving 3 bases of the junction unmatched. This CDR3 spans 14 amino acids. In germline, CDR1 is SGHVS, CDR2 FQNEAQ. The CDR3 protein is CASSFGQGEYEQYF. In DNA form, the CDR3 reads TGTGCCAGCAGCTTTGGACAGGGGGAGTACGAGCAGTACTTC.

V usage is TRBV5-8 and J usage is TRBJ2-7, with D uncertain. With 8 bases removed from V and 0 bases from J, the gap between germline ends came to 18 bases. The CDR3 runs to 15 residues. Germline CDR1 is SGHTS and CDR2 is YDEGEE. CDR3: CASRLKRTFSYEQYF. The CDR3 nucleotides are TGTGCCAGTAGGTTAAAACGGACGTTCTCCTACGAGCAGTACTTC. The full variable domain, completed using reference TRBV5-8 and TRBJ2-7, is EAGVTQSPTHLIKTRGQQATLRCSPISGHTSVYWYQQALGLGLQFLLWYDEGEERNRGNFPPRFSGRQFPNYSSELNVNALELEDSALYLCASRLKRTFSYEQYFGPGTRLTVT.

The chain is built from TRBV7-9 and TRBJ1-1; D not resolved. V lost 5 bases, J lost 5 bases, and 12 bases lay in between. The CDR3 runs 13 residues. Per the germline V gene, CDR1 is SEHNR and CDR2 is FQNEAQ (reference sequence). The CDR3 nucleotides are TGTGCCAGCAGCGACGACCCCGTTACTGAAGCTTTCTTT. This codes for CASSDDPVTEAFF.

This clone was observed a handful of times. V usage is TRBV27 and J usage is TRBJ2-3; TRBD1 matches at 7 bases. The CDR3 sequence is 15 residues long. The V gene's germline CDR1 is MNHEY and CDR2 SMNVEV (reference sequence). With 3 bases clipped from V and 2 bases from J, the junction kept 5 bases outside the gene matches. Here the CDR3 reads CASSFSGQITDTQYF. The CDR3 nucleotides read TGTGCCAGCAGTTTCTCGGGACAGATCACAGATACGCAGTATTTT.

Comment on this clone: Within the sample, other DNA sequences also encode this same CDR3. The V call is TRBV27, the J call TRBJ2-7, with a tentative D call TRBD2 (6 bases). Trimming removed 3 bases from V and 4 bases from J, with 10 bases in between. The germline gives CDR1 MNHEY, CDR2 SMNVEV (reference sequence). This CDR3 region has 13 residues. CDR3 sequence reads: CASSFGSTYEQYF. The CDR3, as DNA: TGTGCCAGCAGTTTCGGGAGTACGTACGAGCAGTACTTC.

This clone was seen only once. The V gene is TRBV6-5, the J gene TRBJ1-2, with TRBD1 matching 7 bases. This CDR3 contains 14 residues. V shed 5 bases, J shed 2 bases, and the junction held 5 bases outside the gene matches. Germline V gene data show CDR1 as MNHEY and CDR2 as SVGAGI. The CDR3 protein is CASSPGGTNYGYTF. The CDR3 nucleotides read TGTGCCAGCAGTCCAGGGGGGACGAACTATGGCTACACCTTC.

Of note for this clone: At one end, the junction sequence differs from germline, possibly due to a read error. The V gene is TRBV15, the J gene TRBJ1-1; TRBD1 agrees at 9 bases. Germline V gene data show CDR1 as LNHNV and CDR2 as YYDKDF (reference sequence). The CDR3 loop spans 15 amino acids. CDR3 DNA: TGTGCCACCACCAGAGGGACAGGGAGGAACACTGAAGCTTTCTTT. Translation gives CATTRGTGRNTEAFF.

CDR3 amino acids: CASLVGYSADTQYF. The CDR3 DNA follows: TGTGCCAGCTTAGTGGGCTATTCGGCAGATACGCAGTATTTT. The J gene is TRBJ2-3, the V gene TRBV2; D gene unclear. The germline V and J ends were trimmed by 8 bases and 4 bases, with 16 bases remaining between them. The germline gives CDR1 SNHLY, CDR2 FYNNEI. The CDR3 loop spans 14 amino acids. The whole variable domain, filled in from reference TRBV2 and TRBJ2-3, reads EPEVTQTPSHQVTQMGQEVILRCVPISNHLYFYWYRQILGQKVEFLVSFYNNEISEKSEIFDDQFSVERPDGSNFTLKIRSTKLEDSAMYFCASLVGYSADTQYFGPGTRLTVL.

The gene calls are TRBV11-2 and TRBJ2-3; 7 bases are a match to TRBD2. V trimming: 5 bases; J trimming: 2 bases; junction bases outside the gene matches: 7. Germline-derived CDR1 and CDR2 are SGHAT and FQNNGV. The CDR3 is made up of 15 amino acids. CDR3 in amino acids: CASSQHLADTDTQYF. In DNA, the CDR3 is TGTGCCAGCAGCCAACACCTAGCGGACACAGATACGCAGTATTTT.

This chain connects TRBV5-4 to TRBJ1-2; 9 nucleotides line up with TRBD1. The CDR3 covers 16 residues. CDR1 SGHNT and CDR2 YYREEE come from the germline V gene (reference sequence). Trimming removed 5 bases from V and 4 bases from J; junction bases left unmatched: 12. In DNA form, the CDR3 reads TGTGCCAGCAGACCTCCGGGACAGGGCTCGAGCTATGGCTACACCTTC. As protein: CASRPPGQGSSYGYTF. Supplemented by reference TRBV5-4 and TRBJ1-2, the full variable domain reads ETGVTQSPTHLIKTRGQQVTLRCSSQSGHNTVSWYQQALGQGPQFIFQYYREEENGRGNFPPRFSGLQFPNYSSELNVNALELDDSALYLCASRPPGQGSSYGYTFGSGTRLTVV.

This clone was seen just once. The chain couples TRBV4-2 to TRBJ2-5; a weak D match, TRBD1 (6 bases). Germline lookup yields CDR1 LGHNA and CDR2 YNFKEQ. CDR3 length: 19 amino acids. V was pared by 11 bases and J by 5 bases, with 36 bases between. The CDR3 loop is CAGSHPHREGTYSRETQYF. Here the CDR3 DNA reads TGTGCCGGATCACATCCCCACAGGGAAGGTACATACAGTAGGGAGACCCAGTACTTC.

This clone occurred once. The chain carries TRBV28 and TRBJ1-2; no firm D call. Trimming took 5 bases from V and 2 from J, leaving 15 bases between them. This CDR3 is 15 amino acids long. Germline V gene data show CDR1 as MDHEN and CDR2 as SYDVKM. CDR3: CASSGWAEANYGYTF. The CDR3 bases are TGTGCCAGCAGTGGATGGGCAGAGGCCAACTATGGCTACACCTTC.

A few counts support this clone. This chain joins TRBV5-4 and TRBJ2-5, with D possibly being TRBD2 (5 bases). Germline V CDR1 and CDR2: SGHNT, YYREEE (reference sequence). V was shortened by 6 bases and J by 4 bases, with 13 bases between the two germline ends. The CDR3 spans 13 residues. The CDR3 here is CASTDSARETQYF. CDR3 nucleotides: TGTGCCAGCACGGATAGCGCCCGAGAGACCCAGTACTTC.

This clone has just one count. This chain joins TRBV7-7 and TRBJ1-3; 8 bases match TRBD1. The V segment lost 1 base and the J segment 4 bases; nucleotides outside the gene matches: 3. This CDR3 has 15 residues. Germline V gene lookup returns CDR1 SSHAT and CDR2 FNYEAQ (reference sequence). The CDR3 loop reads CASSLGQGPGNTIYF. The CDR3 DNA sequence: TGTGCCAGCAGCTTAGGACAGGGGCCAGGAAACACCATATATTTT.

J is TRBJ2-1 and V is TRBV4-2, with D unclear. This CDR3 has 13 amino acids. Germline lookup yields CDR1 LGHNA and CDR2 YNFKEQ. V was shortened by 1 base and J by 9 bases, with 10 bases between the two germline ends. CDR3 bases: TGTGCCAGCAGCCAAGTTGCAGGATCTGAGCAGTTCTTC. It is translated as CASSQVAGSEQFF.

The V gene is TRBV9, the J gene TRBJ2-7; a possible D gene is TRBD2 (5 bases). Per germline, CDR1 SGDLS and CDR2 YYNGEE. Trimming shortened V by 0 bases and J by 0 bases, and 10 bases separated the two germline ends. There are 15 residues in the CDR3. The CDR3 DNA reads TGTGCCAGCAGCGTAGGGGCGGGCTACTCCTACGAGCAGTACTTC. This translates into CASSVGAGYSYEQYF.

This clone showed up just once. J is TRBJ2-2 and V is TRBV4-1; TRBD2 matches at 8 bases. CDR1 is MGHRA and CDR2 is YSYEKL in the germline V gene. The length of the CDR3 is 16 residues. Trimming removed 3 bases from V and 7 bases from J; junction bases left unmatched: 10. The DNA for the CDR3 is TGCGCCAGCAGCCACTCGACTAGCGTTTTCGGCGGGGAGCTGTTTTTT. Its translation is CASSHSTSVFGGELFF.